This T cell receptor beta chain was recorded in a study of technical replicates of blood from several donors. Using immunoSEQ multiplex PCR, the repertoire was profiled, and TCRdb retains in-frame clones only, with some absent. The sample has roughly 67,000 clones; 95% to 98% are singletons. V lost 1 base and J lost 2; bases outside the gene matches: 4. Per germline, CDR1 SEHNR and CDR2 FQNEAQ (reference sequence). The CDR3 extends over 15 amino acids. The TCR originated in a human donor in good health. J is TRBJ1-1 and V is TRBV7-9, with 7 bases fitting TRBD1. Specimen: T cells isolated from PBMCs. CDR3 coding DNA: TGTGCCAGCAGCTTAGGCAGGGACAGAAACACTGAAGCTTTCTTT. Residues: CASSLGRDRNTEAFF. Full variable domain (rest looked up from reference TRBV7-9 and TRBJ1-1): DTGVSQNPRHKITKRGQNVTFRCDPISEHNRLYWYRQTLGQGPEFLTYFQNEAQLEKSRLLSDRFSAERPKGSFSTLEIQRTEQGDSAMYLCASSLGRDRNTEAFFGQGTRLTVV.